The entry below gives a single TCR beta chain sequence along with its context. The source of the sample is a study of blood T cell repertoires in COVID-19. Using immunoSEQ multiplex PCR, the repertoire was profiled, and TCRdb retains in-frame clones only, with some absent. The table records 30,000 to 40,000 clones, about 92% of them present only once. This CDR3 region has 14 residues. The V end lost 2 bases, the J end lost 6 bases, and 8 bases lay between the germline ends. Germline values: CDR1 MNHEY, CDR2 SVGEGT. The TCR originated in a male donor with active COVID-19. Input material: peripheral blood. V usage is TRBV6-2 or TRBV6-3 and J usage is TRBJ1-6; D is unclear. CDR3: CASSYGSGNSPLHF. Written as DNA, the CDR3 is TGTGCCAGCAGTTACGGTTCCGGTAATTCACCCCTCCACTTT.